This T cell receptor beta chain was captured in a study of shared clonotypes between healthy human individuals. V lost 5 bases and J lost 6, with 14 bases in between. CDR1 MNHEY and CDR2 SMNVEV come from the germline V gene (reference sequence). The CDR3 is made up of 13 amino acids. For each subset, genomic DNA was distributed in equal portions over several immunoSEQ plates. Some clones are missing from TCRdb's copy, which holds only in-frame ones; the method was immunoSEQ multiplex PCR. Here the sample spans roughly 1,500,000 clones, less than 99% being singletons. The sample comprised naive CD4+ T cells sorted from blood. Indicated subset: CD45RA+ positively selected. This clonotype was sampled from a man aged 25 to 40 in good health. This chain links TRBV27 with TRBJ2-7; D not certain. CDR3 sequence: CASSPRIPPEQYF. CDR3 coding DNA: TGTGCCAGCAGTCCCCGGATTCCACCCGAGCAGTACTTC.